A selection of T cell receptor beta chains follows, all from one sample in a study of blood T cell repertoires in COVID-19. Here immunoSEQ multiplex PCR was the method, and the copy in TCRdb shows in-frame clones only, minus some. The sample carries 150,000 to 200,000 clones, approximately 87% recorded once. Sequencing was performed on peripheral blood. The source is a woman aged 60-75 years with COVID-19, enrolled during active disease. Each CDR3 is given with its conserved first and last residue. A D gene is named only where the DNA matches it firmly. Expanded clones are given a class, and other clones once, few, many or no size at all.

d_gene,abundance,v_gene,j_gene,CDR3nt,CDR3aa
.,.,TRBV5-1,TRBJ1-6,TGCGCCAGCAGCGCGCAGGGTGGGCTGTATTCACCCCTCCACTTT,CASSAQGGLYSPLHF
TRBD2,.,TRBV2,TRBJ2-1,TGTGCCAGCAGTGAACGGCGGGGGATCAATGAGCAGTTCTTC,CASSERRGINEQFF
.,.,TRBV29-1,TRBJ2-6,TGCAGCGTTGTAGGGACAACTGGGGCCAACGTCCTGACTTTC,CSVVGTTGANVLTF
.,few,TRBV19,TRBJ1-5,TGTGCCAGTAGTCCGACAGTGTTTAGCAATCAGCCCCAGCATTTT,CASSPTVFSNQPQHF
TRBD2,.,TRBV11-3,TRBJ2-1,TGTGCCAGCAGCTTAGGGGGACTAGTCAATGAGCAGTTCTTC,CASSLGGLVNEQFF
TRBD1,.,TRBV6-6,TRBJ1-2,TGTGCCAGCAGTGGGACAGGGGCGTATGGCTACACCTTC,CASSGTGAYGYTF
.,.,TRBV28,TRBJ1-5,TGTGCCAGCAGTTCTACAGGGTTATGGCAGCCCCAGCATTTT,CASSSTGLWQPQHF
TRBD1,few,TRBV28,TRBJ1-5,TGTGCCAGCAGGCAGGGGGCGCGTCAGCCCCAGCATTTT,CASRQGARQPQHF
.,.,TRBV11-3,TRBJ2-5,TGTGCCAGCAGTGAGTTCCAAGAGACCCAGTACTTC,CASSEFQETQYF
TRBD1,once,TRBV24-1,TRBJ1-5,TGTGCCACCAGTGATTCCGGGACAGACAGACTCAATCAGCCCCAGCATTTT,CATSDSGTDRLNQPQHF
TRBD1,.,TRBV27,TRBJ1-5,TGTGCCAGCAGCTGGACAGGGGCAGGCAATCAGCCCCAGCATTTT,CASSWTGAGNQPQHF
.,.,TRBV28,TRBJ1-3,TGTGCCAGCACCCCCCCAGTACCCTCTGGAAACACCATATATTTT,CASTPPVPSGNTIYF
.,.,TRBV19,TRBJ2-7,TGTGCCAGTAGTATAGTGGGGGCCGTCGAGTACGAGCAGTACTTC,CASSIVGAVEYEQYF
.,.,TRBV9,TRBJ1-2,TGTGCCAGCAGCCTTAGGGATTCCGGGGGGGTTGGCTACACCTTC,CASSLRDSGGVGYTF
.,.,TRBV28,TRBJ2-7,TGTGCCAGCAGAATCCCTCAGGGTTACGAGCAGTACTTC,CASRIPQGYEQYF
.,once,TRBV6-5,TRBJ1-1,TGTGCCAGCAGAGAGGGGGAACTGAACACTGAAGCTTTCTTT,CASREGELNTEAFF
TRBD1,.,TRBV9,TRBJ1-2,TGTGCCAGCAGCGTAGGAGGGACAGGGAACTATGGCTACACCTTC,CASSVGGTGNYGYTF
TRBD2,.,TRBV5-6,TRBJ2-1,TGTGCCAGCAGCTTGGTTGGGGGAGGGCTTTACAATGAGCAGTTCTTC,CASSLVGGGLYNEQFF
TRBD1,.,TRBV25-1,TRBJ1-3,TGTGCCAGCAGACCCACGGGACAGAAACAGTCTGGAAACACCATATATTTT,CASRPTGQKQSGNTIYF
TRBD1,.,TRBV5-1,TRBJ2-1,TGCGCCAGCAGCCCCGGGACAGGTGTATACAATGAGCAGTTCTTC,CASSPGTGVYNEQFF
TRBD1,.,TRBV28,TRBJ1-1,TGTGCCAGCAGCCCGGGACAGATGAACACTGAAGCTTTCTTT,CASSPGQMNTEAFF
.,.,TRBV6-5,TRBJ2-1,TGTGCCAGCAGTACCCCAGGGCGACAGTTCTTC,CASSTPGRQFF
.,.,TRBV5-1,TRBJ1-4,TGCGCCAGCAGCTTGGGGGCAGGTGAAAAACTGTTTTTT,CASSLGAGEKLFF
TRBD2,.,TRBV5-4,TRBJ2-1,TGTGCCAGCAGGCCCGAGAGCGGGAGGGCATCCGAGCAGTTCTTC,CASRPESGRASEQFF
.,few,TRBV15,TRBJ2-2,TGTGCCACCAGCAGAGAAAGGGGACTCCCAAACACCGGGGAGCTGTTTTTT,CATSRERGLPNTGELFF
.,.,TRBV6-5,TRBJ2-3,TGTGCCAGCAGTTACCCAGGGCGCACAGATACGCAGTATTTT,CASSYPGRTDTQYF
TRBD2,.,TRBV4-3,TRBJ2-1,TGCGCCAGCAGCCAAGAATGGACTAGCGGCCACGAGAAGTTCTTC,CASSQEWTSGHEKFF
TRBD1,.,TRBV6-5,TRBJ1-1,TGTGCCAGCAATGGCATGACAGGGCAAAACACTGAAGCTTTCTTT,CASNGMTGQNTEAFF
.,.,TRBV7-9,TRBJ1-4,TGTGCCAGCAGCCCTCCGCGGGGCCCCACTAATGAAAAACTGTTTTTT,CASSPPRGPTNEKLFF
TRBD2,.,TRBV4-1,TRBJ2-7,TGCGCCAGCAGCCAAGAGAGAGGACTAGCGGGAGGGGACGAGCAGTACTTC,CASSQERGLAGGDEQYF
TRBD2,.,TRBV20-1,TRBJ2-7,TGCAGTGCTAGTAGACTAGCGGGCACCTACGAGCAGTACTTC,CSASRLAGTYEQYF
TRBD2,.,TRBV11-2,TRBJ2-1,TGTGCCAGCAGCTTGGAGTTAGCGGGGGGCTCCTACAATGAGCAGTTCTTC,CASSLELAGGSYNEQFF
.,.,TRBV28,TRBJ1-5,TGTGCCAGCAGTTTTTCCGACAGACCCAATCAGCCCCAGCATTTT,CASSFSDRPNQPQHF
.,once,TRBV6-5,TRBJ2-2,TGTGCCAGCAGTTACGAAGGGAGGACCGGGGAGCTGTTTTTT,CASSYEGRTGELFF
.,once,TRBV15,TRBJ1-5,TGTGCCACCAGCAGAGATGTGGGGGGATTGCAGCCCCAGCATTTT,CATSRDVGGLQPQHF
.,.,TRBV11-2,TRBJ2-7,TGTGCCAGCAGCTCGCGCGGCACGTCCTTGGACGAGCAGTACTTC,CASSSRGTSLDEQYF
TRBD1,.,TRBV6-6,TRBJ2-7,TGTGCCAGCAGTAGTTTGGGACAGGTTACCTACGAGCAGTACTTC,CASSSLGQVTYEQYF
TRBD1,.,TRBV19,TRBJ1-5,TGTGCCAGTACTGGGGGACAGGGGGACAATCAGCCCCAGCATTTT,CASTGGQGDNQPQHF
.,.,TRBV20-1,TRBJ2-1,TGCAGTGCGGGCGGGATCAATGAGCAGTTCTTC,CSAGGINEQFF
TRBD1,.,TRBV7-8,TRBJ2-5,TGTGCCAGCAGCTCCGGACAGGGTAGAGAGACCCAGTACTTC,CASSSGQGRETQYF
.,.,TRBV7-9,TRBJ2-3,TGTGCCAGCAGCCCTGGGGGGAGTGCAGATACGCAGTATTTT,CASSPGGSADTQYF
TRBD1,once,TRBV6-6,TRBJ2-2,TGTGCCAGCAGGGGCGGACAGGGATCTGGCACCGGGGAGCTGTTTTTT,CASRGGQGSGTGELFF
.,.,TRBV24-1,TRBJ2-3,TGTGCCACCAGTGACCAAGGGGTGGTCACAGATACGCAGTATTTT,CATSDQGVVTDTQYF
TRBD1,.,TRBV6-5,TRBJ1-2,TGTGCCAGCAGTTACTTCAGACAGGGGGGCGGCTACACCTTC,CASSYFRQGGGYTF
.,.,TRBV10-3,TRBJ1-6,TGTGCCATTGCGGGACCCCAGGGCTCACCCCTCCACTTT,CAIAGPQGSPLHF
TRBD2,.,TRBV24-1,TRBJ2-3,TGTGCCACCAGTGATATCGCGGGAGAGGGCACAGATACGCAGTATTTT,CATSDIAGEGTDTQYF
TRBD2,.,TRBV6-1,TRBJ2-5,TGTGCCAGCAGTGAAGGGACTAGCGGGAACCAAGAGACCCAGTACTTC,CASSEGTSGNQETQYF
TRBD1,.,TRBV4-3,TRBJ1-1,TGCGCCAGCAGCCAATCCCCGGGACAGGGGGCGGACACTGAAGCTTTCTTT,CASSQSPGQGADTEAFF
.,.,TRBV24-1,TRBJ2-3,TGTGCCACCAGTGACCCAGGGACAGATACGCAGTATTTT,CATSDPGTDTQYF
TRBD1,.,TRBV29-1,TRBJ1-2,TGCAGCGTTGAGGAAGGGGGCGCATTCTATGGCTACACCTTC,CSVEEGGAFYGYTF
.,.,TRBV4-3,TRBJ1-2,TGCGCCAGCAGCCAAGATGTCGGGAACCAAAGGTGGGGCTACACCTTC,CASSQDVGNQRWGYTF
TRBD1,.,TRBV5-6,TRBJ2-7,TGTGCCAGCAGGCCAACAGGGGGCAGCCACGAGCAGTACTTC,CASRPTGGSHEQYF
.,once,TRBV10-1,TRBJ2-7,TGCGCCAGCAGTGATGGCATCTCCTACGAGCAGTACTTC,CASSDGISYEQYF
.,.,TRBV5-1,TRBJ2-1,TGCGCCAGCAGCTTGATCGAGCGGCGACCCTTCTTC,CASSLIERRPFF
TRBD1,.,TRBV5-1,TRBJ2-3,TGCGCCAGCAGTCGGACAGGGGTTAGAGATACGCAGTATTTT,CASSRTGVRDTQYF
.,.,TRBV6-5,TRBJ1-5,TGTGCCAGCAGCCGGGACTTTGATCAGCCCCAGCATTTT,CASSRDFDQPQHF
.,.,TRBV11-2,TRBJ1-1,TGTGCCAGCAGCTTAGATTGGAGGGGTGAAGCTTTCTTT,CASSLDWRGEAFF